Following are 27 T cell receptor beta chains from one sample sequenced in a study of blood T cells in healthy people across ages. Next came a second PCR, run for 7 to 11 cycles, which used a sample-barcoded 5' primer along with a J-beta primer mix. TCRdb reprocessed the 5' RACE reads via MiXCR and lists one record per CDR3 protein. Of around 1,600,000 distinct CDR3 sequences listed, 42% are singletons. The sequencing input was blood. The receptor source for this set is a woman aged 18-29 years in good health.

This clonotype was picked up a small number of times. The V gene is TRBV20-1, the J gene TRBJ1-2; maybe TRBD1 (6 bases). The CDR3 length is 13 residues. Germline V gene data show CDR1 as DFQATT and CDR2 as SNEGSKA (reference sequence). Deletions cut 1 base from V and 7 bases from J, with 13 bases between. The CDR3 spells CSARVRRGSGYTF. For the CDR3, the DNA is TGCAGTGCTAGAGTACGCAGGGGTAGTGGCTACACCTTC.

The chain couples TRBV6-5 to TRBJ2-2, with D possibly being TRBD1 (5 bases). V gave up 2 bases and J gave up 1 base, with 20 bases separating them. The CDR3 is 19 amino acids. Germline CDR1 reads MNHEY; CDR2 reads SVGAGI. CDR3 amino acids: CASSYAARQPFRNTGELFF. CDR3 nucleotide sequence: TGTGCCAGCAGTTACGCCGCTCGACAGCCCTTTCGGAACACCGGGGAGCTGTTTTTT.

The chain links TRBV5-1 to TRBJ1-1; D is undetermined. V lost 7 bases and J 7 bases, leaving 17 bases between the germline ends. This CDR3 has 13 amino acids. The germline CDR1 and CDR2 sequences are SGHRS and YFSETQ. This chain's CDR3 is CASLWGKGSEAFF. In nucleotides, the CDR3 is TGCGCCAGCCTATGGGGAAAGGGAAGTGAAGCTTTCTTT.

This clonotype was counted a single time. The chain recombines TRBV29-1 with TRBJ2-1; D is possibly TRBD1 (6 bases). This CDR3 contains 14 residues. Germline V CDR1 and CDR2: SQVTM, ANQGSEA. The CDR3 loop reads CNAQGRVVLNEQFF. The CDR3, as DNA: TGCAACGCCCAGGGGCGGGTAGTATTAAATGAGCAGTTCTTC.

The gene calls are TRBV9 and TRBJ2-1; perhaps TRBD2 as D (5 bases). Germline lookup yields CDR1 SGDLS and CDR2 YYNGEE. The CDR3 has 17 residues. V was clipped by 1 base and J by 0 bases, with 14 bases between them. In DNA form, the CDR3 reads TGTGCCAGCAGCGTATTTGCGGGTCCGAGCTCCTACAATGAGCAGTTCTTC. Its translation is CASSVFAGPSSYNEQFF.

This chain links TRBV12-3 or TRBV12-4 with TRBJ2-7; D unclear. Deletions cut 3 bases from V and 0 bases from J, with 15 bases between. CDR3 length: 16 residues. The CDR3 DNA reads as TGTGCCAGCAGTTTTTCGACGTACAAGAGCTCCTACGAGCAGTACTTC. This translates into CASSFSTYKSSYEQYF.

Only one count was recorded for this clonotype. The chain carries TRBV20-1 and TRBJ2-7, with D possibly being TRBD1 (6 bases). Trimming took 5 bases from V and 10 from J, leaving 12 bases between them. The CDR3 loop spans 10 amino acids. Germline CDR1 is DFQATT and CDR2 is SNEGSKA (reference sequence). The CDR3 DNA follows: TGCAGTGCTGGAACAGGGAGACAGTACTTC. Its protein is CSAGTGRQYF.

The J gene is TRBJ2-3, the V gene TRBV24-1, with 12 bases that match TRBD1. The CDR3 loop spans 16 amino acids. J lost 4 bases, V lost 6 bases, and 7 bases had no gene match. Germline-derived CDR1 and CDR2 are KGHDR and SFDVKD. The CDR3, as DNA: TGTGCCACCAGTTCTCCGGGACAGGGGGCGTCAGATACGCAGTATTTT. This gives the protein CATSSPGQGASDTQYF.

This clonotype was picked up a small number of times. The chain couples TRBV6-2 or TRBV6-3 to TRBJ1-1; no firm D call. The CDR3 covers 11 residues. V lost 6 bases to trimming and J lost 4 bases, with 6 bases between them. The V gene's germline CDR1 is MNHEY and CDR2 SVGEGT. The CDR3 DNA follows: TGTGCCAGCAGACAAAGCACTGAAGCTTTCTTT. Encoded protein: CASRQSTEAFF.

The chain joins TRBV12-3 or TRBV12-4 to TRBJ2-3; 10 nucleotides line up with TRBD2. CDR3 length: 17 amino acids. V gave up 2 bases and J gave up 7 bases; unmatched junction bases: 12. In DNA, the CDR3 is TGTGCCAGCAGTTTAAGCGGAGCGGGAGGGCCGATAAATACGCAGTATTTT. Its translation: CASSLSGAGGPINTQYF.

There are a few counts of this clonotype. The rearrangement joins TRBV7-2 to TRBJ2-6; a weak D match, TRBD1 (6 bases). From germline, CDR1 is SGHTA and CDR2 FQGNSA. Trimming shortened V by 5 bases and J by 2 bases, and 13 bases separated the two germline ends. CDR3 length: 16 amino acids. Written as DNA, the CDR3 is TGTGCCAGCAGCCTTCTCAGGGGAACTGGGGCCAACGTCCTGACTTTC. Translation: CASSLLRGTGANVLTF.

This clonotype was seen only a few times. This chain links TRBV28 with TRBJ2-7, with D perhaps matching TRBD1 (6 bases). This CDR3 region has 12 residues. The germline V and J ends were trimmed by 7 bases and 7 bases, with 14 bases remaining between them. The germline gives CDR1 MDHEN, CDR2 SYDVKM. CDR3 DNA sequence: TGTGCCAGCACAACAGGGTTGTGGGAGCAGTACTTC. Translation: CASTTGLWEQYF.

The V gene is TRBV19, the J gene TRBJ2-1; TRBD2 matches at 14 bases. Germline assignment: CDR1 LNHDA and CDR2 SQIVND (reference sequence). With V trimmed by 5 bases and J by 6 bases, 9 bases remained unmatched. This CDR3 contains 17 residues. DNA for the CDR3: TGTGCCAGTAGTCAGGGACTAGCGGGAGACTTTGCCAATGAGCAGTTCTTC. Protein: CASSQGLAGDFANEQFF.

The chain couples TRBV5-1 to TRBJ2-3; 7 bases are a match to TRBD2. Trimming took 3 bases from V and 3 from J; bases not matched to a gene: 10. The CDR3 length is 16 residues. Germline lookup yields CDR1 SGHRS and CDR2 YFSETQ. The CDR3 region is CASSSSGRAGTDTQYF. The CDR3 DNA sequence: TGCGCCAGCAGCTCCTCGGGACGAGCGGGAACAGATACGCAGTATTTT.

This chain links TRBV28 with TRBJ2-1; 7 nucleotides align to TRBD1. The CDR3 is 14 amino acids. Unmatched junction bases numbered 11, after V lost 5 bases and J lost 10 bases. Germline V lookup: CDR1 MDHEN, CDR2 SYDVKM. The CDR3 loop is CASSTRDSAREQFF. For the CDR3, the DNA is TGTGCCAGCAGTACCCGGGACAGCGCTCGCGAGCAGTTCTTC.

The chain is built from TRBV3-1 and TRBJ1-4; D is unresolved. V lost 3 bases and J 0 bases, leaving 5 bases between the germline ends. The germline gives CDR1 LGHDT, CDR2 YNNKEL (reference sequence). The CDR3 runs 14 residues. This CDR3 reads CASSHGSTNEKLFF. The CDR3 DNA reads as TGTGCCAGCAGCCACGGGTCAACTAATGAAAAACTGTTTTTT.

This CDR3 is CSANSPYLLQDYEQYF. CDR3 nucleotide sequence: TGCAGTGCCAATTCCCCTTACCTACTTCAGGACTACGAGCAGTACTTC. V is TRBV20-1 and J is TRBJ2-7; unclear D gene. With 6 bases removed from V and 3 bases from J, the gap between germline ends came to 24 bases. The CDR3 spans 16 residues. Germline V gene data show CDR1 as DFQATT and CDR2 as SNEGSKA (reference sequence).

The rearrangement uses TRBV27 and TRBJ1-2, with 11 bases matching TRBD1. Germline CDR1 and CDR2: MNHEY and SMNVEV (reference sequence). J gave up 4 bases and V 4 bases, and 5 bases lay outside the gene matches. The CDR3 consists of 15 residues. The CDR3 protein is CASSSGQGAIYGYTF. The CDR3 DNA is TGTGCCAGCAGTTCAGGACAGGGGGCGATCTATGGCTACACCTTC.

In its sample, this clonotype was seen a few times. This rearrangement joins TRBV7-2 to TRBJ2-1; 7 bases line up with TRBD1. V was pared by 5 bases and J by 4 bases, with 8 bases of the junction left unmatched. Germline V CDR1 and CDR2: SGHTA, FQGNSA. The CDR3 is 15 amino acids. This chain's CDR3 is CASSPTGLTYNEQFF. DNA for the CDR3: TGTGCCAGCAGCCCGACAGGGTTGACTTACAATGAGCAGTTCTTC.

A few counts support this clonotype. The chain links TRBV6-1 to TRBJ2-7; possible D gene TRBD2, 6 bases. Germline CDR1 reads MNHNS; CDR2 reads SASEGT. CDR3 size: 13 residues. V shed 6 bases and J shed 3 bases, with 12 bases lying between them. CDR3 sequence (DNA): TGTGCCAGCAGGGGGGGAGGAATCTACGAGCAGTACTTC. This translates into CASRGGGIYEQYF.

This clonotype was seen a handful of times. V is TRBV11-2 and J is TRBJ2-1, with D hard to call. The CDR3 is 13 residues long. Germline-derived CDR1 and CDR2 are SGHAT and FQNNGV. The germline V and J ends were trimmed by 8 bases and 3 bases, with 11 bases remaining between them. The CDR3 here is CASGSHSYNEQFF. CDR3 coding DNA: TGTGCCAGCGGGTCCCACAGCTACAATGAGCAGTTCTTC.

This clonotype showed up just once. The chain carries TRBV6-5 and TRBJ1-1, with TRBD1 identical over 8 bases. This CDR3 spans 14 amino acids. Trimming removed 4 bases from V and 4 bases from J; junction bases left unmatched: 5. Germline CDR1 reads MNHEY; CDR2 reads SVGAGI. CDR3 DNA sequence: TGTGCCAGCAGTTTCACCAGGGGGCTCACTGAAGCTTTCTTT. This sequence encodes CASSFTRGLTEAFF.

This chain links TRBV6-5 with TRBJ1-1; D remains ambiguous. Trimming left V 0 bases short and J 0 bases short, with 14 bases between. From germline, CDR1 is MNHEY and CDR2 SVGAGI. The CDR3 contains 17 residues. DNA for the CDR3: TGTGCCAGCAGTTACTCTATCGGAAGCCTAATGAACACTGAAGCTTTCTTT. Encoded protein: CASSYSIGSLMNTEAFF.

In its sample, this clonotype was seen many times. The chain recombines TRBV11-2 with TRBJ1-6, with no clear D. This CDR3 is 15 amino acids long. Trimming shortened V by 1 base and J by 9 bases, and 13 bases separated the two germline ends. Germline V CDR1 and CDR2: SGHAT, FQNNGV. CDR3 DNA: TGTGCCAGCAGCTTAGCGTCCGGGAGGAGTTCACCCCTCCACTTT. Translated, it gives CASSLASGRSSPLHF. The full variable domain, with the rest looked up from reference TRBV11-2 and TRBJ1-6, is EAGVAQSPRYKIIEKRQSVAFWCNPISGHATLYWYQQILGQGPKLLIQFQNNGVVDDSQLPKDRFSAERLKGVDSTLKIQPAKLEDSAVYLCASSLASGRSSPLHFGNGTRLTVT.

V is TRBV25-1 and J is TRBJ2-4, with 7 bases that match TRBD1. Germline loops: CDR1 MGHDK, CDR2 SYGVNS. After removal of 7 bases from V and 13 bases from J, the junction contained 13 bases not matched to a gene. The CDR3 contains 13 residues. This CDR3 reads CASKGQITLKQYF. DNA of the CDR3: TGTGCCAGCAAGGGACAGATAACTCTCAAGCAGTACTTC.

V and J are TRBV20-1 and TRBJ2-3; D is uncertain. Trimming shortened V by 3 bases and J by 0 bases, and 13 bases separated the two germline ends. This CDR3 is 15 amino acids long. The germline V gene encodes CDR1 DFQATT and CDR2 SNEGSKA (reference sequence). This CDR3 is CSASGDASSTDTQYF. CDR3 nucleotide sequence: TGCAGTGCTAGTGGGGATGCATCTAGCACAGATACGCAGTATTTT.

Details on this clonotype: At one end the junction does not follow the germline gene, possibly because of a read error. This chain links TRBV5-6 with TRBJ2-5; D is unclear. CDR1 and CDR2 from the germline V gene are SGHDT and YYEEEE. This CDR3 has 14 residues. CDR3 sequence reads: CASSLPSLQEAQYF. CDR3 DNA: TGTGCCAGCAGCTTACCCTCCTTACAAGAGGCCCAGTACTTC.